These 31 T cell receptor beta chains originate from one sample sequenced in a study of T cell responses to AZD1222 COVID-19 vaccine. Method: immunoSEQ multiplex PCR; TCRdb's copy keeps in-frame clones and lacks some. Here the sample spans about 210,000 clones, almost 95% being singletons. The specimen was peripheral blood, collected on day 0 of AZD1222 vaccination. The receptors originated from an adult in good health.

This clone was found a few times. V and J are TRBV5-5 and TRBJ2-1; no definite D call. V was clipped by 4 bases and J by 5 bases, with 10 bases between them. The length of the CDR3 is 13 residues. Germline CDR1 and CDR2: SGHKS and YYEKEE (reference sequence). CDR3 nucleotide sequence: TGTGCCAGCAGCCCTTACTTGAACAATGAGCAGTTCTTC. This translates into CASSPYLNNEQFF.

The V and J genes are TRBV7-6 and TRBJ1-1; D is unclear. The V end lost 5 bases, the J end lost 4 bases, and 11 bases lay between the germline ends. This CDR3 has 13 residues. Germline V gene lookup returns CDR1 SGHVS and CDR2 FNYEAQ. The CDR3 region is CASSMGRATEAFF. The CDR3 nucleotides are TGTGCCAGCAGCATGGGCCGGGCCACTGAAGCTTTCTTT.

This chain joins TRBV3-1 (or the pseudogene TRBV3-2) and TRBJ1-1; D not resolved. The CDR3 is 11 residues long. Trimming left V 3 bases short and J 9 bases short, with 8 bases between. Germline values: CDR1 LGHDT, CDR2 YNNKEL (reference sequence). The CDR3 DNA reads TGTGCCAGCAGCCAGACATCTAAAGCTTTCTTT. Residues: CASSQTSKAFF.

This chain uses TRBV14 with TRBJ1-5, with D unresolved. CDR3 length: 12 amino acids. Looked up from germline, CDR1 is SGHDN and CDR2 is FVKESK. V gave up 3 bases and J gave up 5 bases, with 5 bases separating them. CDR3: CASSQGYQPQHF. As DNA, the CDR3 is TGTGCCAGCAGCCAGGGGTATCAGCCCCAGCATTTT.

This clone has only one observation. The rearrangement links TRBV18 to TRBJ1-3; no firm D call. The V gene lost 3 bases and the J gene lost 3 bases, with 6 bases spanning the gap. The CDR3 loop spans 13 amino acids. Germline loops: CDR1 KGHSH, CDR2 LQKENI. CDR3 in DNA: TGTGCCAGCTCACCCTCCGATGGAAACACCATATATTTT. It codes for CASSPSDGNTIYF.

This chain connects TRBV2 to TRBJ1-3; D remains ambiguous. V lost 3 bases and J lost 2, with 5 bases in between. The CDR3 is 13 amino acids. Germline V lookup: CDR1 SNHLY, CDR2 FYNNEI. CDR3 residues: CASSDGPGNTIYF. Written as DNA, the CDR3 is TGTGCCAGCAGTGATGGGCCTGGAAACACCATATATTTT.

The CDR3 sequence: CASSPREANGQPQHF. The CDR3 nucleotides read TGTGCCAGCAGTCCCCGAGAGGCGAATGGTCAGCCCCAGCATTTT. The chain carries TRBV28 and TRBJ1-5; D call uncertain. V was trimmed by 5 bases and J by 6 bases, leaving 17 bases between them. The CDR3 length is 15 residues. Germline CDR1 reads MDHEN; CDR2 reads SYDVKM.

This chain connects TRBV10-3 to TRBJ1-5; no clear D gene. The CDR3 is 12 residues long. V was clipped by 3 bases and J by 4 bases, with 4 bases between them. The V gene's germline CDR1 is ENHRY and CDR2 SYGVKD. CDR3 DNA sequence: TGTGCCATCAGTGACAGAAATCAGCCCCAGCATTTT. This encodes CAISDRNQPQHF.

This rearrangement joins TRBV7-3 to TRBJ2-7, with TRBD1 as a possible D gene (7 bases). The CDR3 is made up of 15 amino acids. Trimming pared 3 bases from V and 3 bases from J, leaving 15 bases between. CDR1 is SGHTA, CDR2 FQGTGA, per germline. The DNA of the CDR3 is TGTGCCAGCAGCTTGGGGGGACAGATAGACTACGAGCAGTACTTC. Protein: CASSLGGQIDYEQYF.

J is TRBJ1-5 and V is TRBV5-1, with D possibly being TRBD1 (6 bases). The germline V gene has CDR1 SGHRS and CDR2 YFSETQ. V lost 4 bases to trimming and J lost 1 base, with 12 bases between them. The CDR3 covers 15 residues. The CDR3 loop reads CASSPLTGSNQPQHF. The DNA of the CDR3 is TGCGCCAGCAGCCCACTGACAGGCAGCAATCAGCCCCAGCATTTT.

The genes are TRBV5-1 and TRBJ2-1, with a tentative D call TRBD2 (6 bases). The V gene's germline CDR1 is SGHRS and CDR2 YFSETQ. The CDR3 is 14 residues long. V was clipped by 5 bases and J by 11 bases, with 20 bases between them. CDR3 sequence: CASSRAGPPGKQFF. The DNA for the CDR3 is TGCGCCAGCAGTCGCGCGGGGCCTCCCGGTAAGCAGTTCTTC.

The V call is TRBV24-1, the J call TRBJ2-2; the match to TRBD1 covers 7 bases. V lost 2 bases to trimming and J lost 3 bases; unmatched junction nucleotides: 8. The CDR3 sequence is 17 residues long. Germline V lookup: CDR1 KGHDR, CDR2 SFDVKD. The CDR3 loop is CATSDSRWGQYTGELFF. The CDR3 region has the DNA TGTGCCACCAGTGATTCCCGCTGGGGACAGTACACCGGGGAGCTGTTTTTT.

The CDR3: CASQEGSGNTIYF. CDR3 nucleotides: TGTGCCAGCCAGGAGGGTTCTGGAAACACCATATATTTT. V and J are TRBV28 and TRBJ1-3; D remains unclear. Germline CDR1 is MDHEN and CDR2 is SYDVKM. Trimming cost V 8 bases and J 1 base, with 9 bases left between them. The length of the CDR3 is 13 residues.

This clone was detected only a few times. The chain employs TRBV19 and TRBJ1-4; unclear D gene. The CDR3 spans 13 residues. CDR1 and CDR2 (germline): LNHDA, SQIVND (reference sequence). V was clipped by 5 bases and J by 7 bases, with 11 bases between them. The CDR3 nucleotides read TGTGCCAGTAGTGCGGGGATCAGTGAAAAACTGTTTTTT. It encodes CASSAGISEKLFF.

The V and J genes are TRBV19 and TRBJ1-1; a weak D match, TRBD1 (5 bases). The CDR3 loop spans 15 amino acids. Trimming pared 5 bases from V and 2 bases from J, leaving 15 bases between. In germline, CDR1 is LNHDA, CDR2 SQIVND (reference sequence). The CDR3 DNA sequence: TGTGCCAGTAGTGAAGGGCGACAGCAAAACACTGAAGCTTTCTTT. Its protein product is CASSEGRQQNTEAFF.

The CDR3 protein is CASSQVTGWGNSPLHF. The CDR3 region has the DNA TGTGCCAGCAGCCAAGTTACAGGGTGGGGTAATTCACCCCTCCACTTT. V is TRBV3-1 (or the pseudogene TRBV3-2) and J is TRBJ1-6; possibly TRBD1 for D (6 bases). This CDR3 contains 16 residues. V was clipped by 1 base and J by 6 bases, with 13 bases between them. The germline V gene encodes CDR1 LGHDT and CDR2 YNNKEL (reference sequence).

This sequence joins TRBV19 and TRBJ2-7; tentatively, D is TRBD2 (7 bases). V was clipped by 3 bases and J by 6 bases, with 12 bases between them. This CDR3 spans 13 amino acids. Germline V gene data show CDR1 as LNHDA and CDR2 as SQIVND (reference sequence). CDR3 region: CASSIGGGGEQYF. CDR3 in DNA: TGTGCCAGTAGTATCGGGGGCGGGGGCGAGCAGTACTTC. Full variable domain (rest looked up from reference TRBV19 and TRBJ2-7): DGGITQSPKYLFRKEGQNVTLSCEQNLNHDAMYWYRQDPGQGLRLIYYSQIVNDFQKGDIAEGYSVSREKKESFPLTVTSAQKNPTAFYLCASSIGGGGEQYFGPGTRLTVT.

The chain has TRBV27 and TRBJ1-1; the D gene is possibly TRBD1 (5 bases). The CDR3 extends over 16 amino acids. CDR1 and CDR2 from the germline V gene are MNHEY and SMNVEV (reference sequence). The germline V and J ends were trimmed by 0 bases and 3 bases, with 14 bases remaining between them. This chain's CDR3 is CASSLSSGPPDTEAFF. CDR3 DNA sequence: TGTGCCAGCAGTTTATCGTCAGGGCCCCCTGACACTGAAGCTTTCTTT.

This chain uses TRBV6-7 with TRBJ1-5; no clear D. TRBV6-7 is classed as an ORF, of uncertain function. Trimming took off 2 bases at V and 0 bases at J, with 5 bases between the two ends. This CDR3 spans 14 amino acids. The CDR3 sequence is CASSYKGSNQPQHF. The CDR3 DNA is TGTGCCAGCAGTTACAAGGGTAGCAATCAGCCCCAGCATTTT.

CDR3 region: CASSVGPNEQFF. The DNA for the CDR3 is TGTGCCAGCAGTGTTGGGCCCAATGAGCAGTTCTTC. V and J are TRBV2 and TRBJ2-1; D uncertain. V was pared by 4 bases and J by 6 bases, with 7 bases between. There are 12 residues in the CDR3. Germline-derived CDR1 and CDR2 are SNHLY and FYNNEI.

This CDR3 is CASSMSGYSNQPQHF. As DNA, the CDR3 is TGTGCCAGTAGTATGTCGGGTTATAGCAATCAGCCCCAGCATTTT. V and J are TRBV19 and TRBJ1-5; no firm D call. The V gene lost 3 bases and the J gene lost 0 bases, with 9 bases spanning the gap. CDR1 LNHDA and CDR2 SQIVND come from the germline V gene (reference sequence). This CDR3 spans 15 amino acids. Complete variable domain (other parts from reference TRBV19 and TRBJ1-5): DGGITQSPKYLFRKEGQNVTLSCEQNLNHDAMYWYRQDPGQGLRLIYYSQIVNDFQKGDIAEGYSVSREKKESFPLTVTSAQKNPTAFYLCASSMSGYSNQPQHFGDGTRLSIL.

V gene TRBV12-5 combines with J gene TRBJ1-4; D not certain. The germline V gene encodes CDR1 LGHNT and CDR2 FRNRAP. The CDR3 loop spans 14 amino acids. The CDR3 protein is CGPGPCWGSEKLFF. Here the CDR3 DNA reads TGTGGCCCCGGGCCTTGCTGGGGAAGTGAAAAACTGTTTTTT.

The CDR3 DNA reads TGCAGTGCTAGTCGTGCCGACCGGGTGTACGAGCAGTACTTC. This sequence encodes CSASRADRVYEQYF. The chain couples TRBV20-1 to TRBJ2-7, with no clear D. Germline CDR1 DFQATT, CDR2 SNEGSKA (reference sequence). V dropped 3 bases and J dropped 4 bases, with 16 bases sitting between them. The CDR3 covers 14 residues.

This chain uses TRBV5-8 with TRBJ2-5; D call uncertain. There are 12 residues in the CDR3. With 4 bases removed from V and 9 bases from J, the gap between germline ends came to 13 bases. Germline-derived CDR1 and CDR2 are SGHTS and YDEGEE. The CDR3: CASSPGLGPQYF. The CDR3 DNA reads as TGTGCCAGCAGCCCTGGCCTCGGGCCCCAGTACTTC.

The chain carries TRBV18 and TRBJ2-2; possibly TRBD2 for D (6 bases). CDR3 length equals 15 residues. The ends were cut back, 4 bases at V and 4 bases at J, with 13 bases in the middle. Germline V gene sequence: CDR1 KGHSH, CDR2 LQKENI. As DNA, the CDR3 is TGTGCCAGCTCACAACAGGAGGGGCCCACCGGGGAGCTGTTTTTT. This gives the protein CASSQQEGPTGELFF.

This clone was recorded a few times. The CDR3 region is CASSYSAGGDGGYTF. CDR3 nucleotides: TGTGCCAGCAGTTACTCTGCAGGGGGCGATGGCGGCTACACCTTC. V is TRBV6-5 and J is TRBJ1-2, with 8 positions matching TRBD1. V shed 0 bases, J shed 8 bases, and the junction held 8 bases outside the gene matches. Per the germline V gene, CDR1 is MNHEY and CDR2 is SVGAGI. The CDR3 extends over 15 amino acids.

The chain carries TRBV27 and TRBJ1-4, with D unclear. This CDR3 is 14 amino acids long. The V gene lost 2 bases and the J gene lost 4 bases, with 8 bases spanning the gap. CDR1 and CDR2 from the germline V gene are MNHEY and SMNVEV (reference sequence). The CDR3 protein is CASSLSPNNEKLFF. CDR3 nucleotide sequence: TGTGCCAGCAGTTTAAGTCCCAATAATGAAAAACTGTTTTTT. The whole variable domain, remainder taken from reference TRBV27 and TRBJ1-4, is EAQVTQNPRYLITVTGKKLTVTCSQNMNHEYMSWYRQDPGLGLRQIYYSMNVEVTDKGDVPEGYKVSRKEKRNFPLILESPSPNQTSLYFCASSLSPNNEKLFFGSGTQLSVL.

J is TRBJ1-1 and V is TRBV2; D unclear. The CDR3 spans 14 residues. With 7 bases removed from V and 1 base from J, the gap between germline ends came to 13 bases. Germline V gene data show CDR1 as SNHLY and CDR2 as FYNNEI. Here the CDR3 DNA reads TGTGCCAGCACCGATGGGCAGACGAACACTGAAGCTTTCTTT. Encoded protein: CASTDGQTNTEAFF.

CDR3 in DNA: TGTGCCAGCACCCTTACCGGGACAGTCACCTACAATGAGCAGTTCTTC. Protein sequence: CASTLTGTVTYNEQFF. This chain connects TRBV7-9 to TRBJ2-1; 7 bases agree with TRBD1. After removal of 7 bases from V and 2 bases from J, the junction contained 11 bases not matched to a gene. The CDR3 extends over 16 amino acids. Germline loops: CDR1 SEHNR, CDR2 FQNEAQ (reference sequence).

The chain recombines TRBV18 with TRBJ1-2; the match to TRBD1 covers 9 bases. The CDR3 totals 16 residues. The V gene's germline CDR1 is KGHSH and CDR2 LQKENI. V trimming: 3 bases; J trimming: 2 bases; junction bases outside the gene matches: 7. CDR3 coding DNA: TGTGCCAGCTCACCCCCCGGGACAGGGCGCAACTATGGCTACACCTTC. This encodes CASSPPGTGRNYGYTF.

This clone was picked up one time. This chain uses TRBV6-6 with TRBJ1-5, with D possibly TRBD1 on 5 matching bases. The germline V and J ends were trimmed by 6 bases and 3 bases, with 15 bases remaining between them. Looked up from germline, CDR1 is MNHNY and CDR2 is SVGAGI (reference sequence). The CDR3 is 15 amino acids. The CDR3 loop reads CASRNGRGTNQPQHF. The CDR3 DNA reads TGTGCCAGCAGAAATGGACGGGGGACCAATCAGCCCCAGCATTTT.